This T cell receptor beta chain came from a study of OX40 agonist ivuxolimab in advanced cancers. Study-level information: Participants could have had prior anti-PD-1, anti-PD-L1 or anti-CTLA-4 therapy, and around 43% had some.

CDR3 size: 16 residues. Germline V gene sequence: CDR1 SGHDT, CDR2 YYEEEE. V was shortened by 0 bases and J by 5 bases, with 15 bases between the two germline ends. The data were produced by immunoSEQ multiplex PCR, yet TCRdb's version contains in-frame clones alone and is incomplete. The table lists under 100,000 clones, approximately 85% of them singletons. Enrollment shut out patients with autoimmune disease history or systemic immunosuppression. The TCR was taken from an adult with an advanced solid tumor such as melanoma, head and neck, liver or kidney cancer. The sequencing here drew on CD4+ or CD8+ T cells sorted from blood, taken in a trial of the OX40 agonist ivuxolimab. The chain has TRBV5-6 and TRBJ1-5, with D unresolved. The CDR3 loop is CASSLGGPRSDQPQHF. The CDR3 DNA follows: TGTGCCAGCAGCTTGGGAGGTCCACGGTCAGATCAGCCCCAGCATTTT. The full variable domain, rest sourced from reference TRBV5-6 and TRBJ1-5, is DAGVTQSPTHLIKTRGQQVTLRCSPKSGHDTVSWYQQALGQGPQFIFQYYEEEERQRGNFPDRFSGHQFPNYSSELNVNALLLGDSALYLCASSLGGPRSDQPQHFGDGTRLSIL.